Following are 28 T cell receptor beta chains from one sample sequenced in a study of tumor and adjacent non-tumor tissue in lung cancer. RNA was extracted from bulk tissue without any cell sorting. TCRbeta libraries were built with three rounds of nested PCR, modified from ARM-PCR. TCRdb called the multiplex PCR reads again in MiXCR, with one record for every CDR3 protein. The sample consists of under 150,000 distinct CDR3 sequences, around 65% of them appearing once. Sample: lung tumor tissue. These receptors came from a man aged 55 to 70 with small cell lung cancer.

A remark on this clonotype: Germline and junction disagree at one end, which may indicate a read error. The chain links TRBV11-2 to TRBJ1-2; 7 bases fit TRBD1. The germline V gene encodes CDR1 SGHAT and CDR2 FQNNGV. This CDR3 comprises 15 residues. The CDR3 DNA sequence: TGTACCAGCAGCCCCGAATGTACAGGGGACTATGGCTACACCTTC. It is translated as CTSSPECTGDYGYTF.

This sequence joins TRBV20-1 and TRBJ2-3, with 7 bases fitting TRBD2. The V segment lost 2 bases and the J segment 15 bases; nucleotides outside the gene matches: 11. Germline values: CDR1 DFQATT, CDR2 SNEGSKA (reference sequence). CDR3 length: 12 residues. The CDR3 spells CSARNAGDMQYF. CDR3 in DNA: TGCAGTGCTAGAAACGCGGGAGATATGCAATATTTT.

The chain has TRBV20-1 and TRBJ1-1; 9 bases are a match to TRBD1. From germline, CDR1 is DFQATT and CDR2 SNEGSKA (reference sequence). The V gene end was trimmed by 6 bases and the J gene end by 11 bases; junction bases not matched to a gene: 13. This CDR3 region has 13 residues. The CDR3 DNA reads TGCAGTGCGAACAGGGGGCTGGACACTAATGCTTTCTTT. It translates to CSANRGLDTNAFF.

As for this clonotype: In this CDR3 the conserved last residue, phenylalanine or tryptophan, is missing, so a read error is likely. The CDR3 here is CDSYRGAGELFS. The CDR3 nucleotides are TGTGACAGCTATCGGGGTGCCGGGGAGCTGTTTTCT. The rearrangement uses TRBV6-1 and TRBJ2-2, with D maybe TRBD2 (5 bases). In germline, CDR1 is MNHNS, CDR2 SASEGT. There are 12 residues in the CDR3.

In its sample, this clonotype was seen many times. The chain is built from TRBV20-1 and TRBJ2-3, with 15 bases fitting TRBD2. V lost 3 bases to trimming and J lost 2 bases; unmatched junction nucleotides: 3. The CDR3 has 16 amino acids. Germline V gene data show CDR1 as DFQATT and CDR2 as SNEGSKA (reference sequence). The CDR3 loop reads CSARGTSGRITDTQYF. The CDR3 region has the DNA TGCAGTGCTAGGGGGACTAGCGGGAGGATCACAGATACGCAGTATTTT.

This chain connects TRBV29-1 to TRBJ2-5; D not certain. The V gene's germline CDR1 is SQVTM and CDR2 ANQGSEA. CDR3 length: 13 residues. Trimming took off 6 bases at V and 5 bases at J, with 16 bases between the two ends. CDR3 in DNA: TGCAGCGTCTTACTCAGTGTGGGGGAGACCCAGTACTTC. Amino acids: CSVLLSVGETQYF.

Remarks on this clonotype: With a much larger clone just one base away, this may be a read error. CDR3 residues: CASRRGRASSYNERFF. The CDR3 nucleotides read TGTGCCAGCAGACGAGGCAGGGCGAGCTCCTACAATGAGCGGTTCTTC. The rearrangement uses TRBV6-5 and TRBJ2-1, with a tentative D call TRBD1 (5 bases). Germline lookup yields CDR1 MNHEY and CDR2 SVGAGI. This CDR3 region has 16 residues.

A remark on this clonotype: Possible read error: a much larger clone is one base away. The chain employs TRBV14 and TRBJ2-5; D is ambiguous. Per germline, CDR1 SGHDN and CDR2 FVKESK. This CDR3 contains 12 residues. The CDR3 loop reads CASNQVRETQYF. The CDR3 DNA sequence: TGTGCCAGCAACCAAGTAAGGGAGACCCAGTACTTC.

As for this clonotype: Without the conserved terminal phenylalanine or tryptophan, this CDR3 likely stems from a read error. The chain couples TRBV28 to TRBJ1-5; maybe TRBD1 (5 bases). Germline CDR1 and CDR2: MDHEN and SYDVKM. The CDR3 is 14 residues long. CDR3 coding DNA: TGTGTCAGCAGTTTGGGGCTGAGCAATCAGCCCCAGCATCTT. Translating it yields CVSSLGLSNQPQHL.

With regard to this clonotype: The missing conserved phenylalanine or tryptophan at the end of this CDR3 makes a read error likely. The V gene is TRBV12-3 or TRBV12-4, the J gene TRBJ1-2; TRBD1 aligns across 8 bases. CDR3 length equals 15 residues. CDR3 region: CPSTQGTGGVRGYTI. The CDR3, as DNA: TGTCCCAGCACCCAGGGTACAGGGGGGGTGAGGGGCTACACCATC.

On this clonotype: A much larger clone sits a single nucleotide away, making a read error possible. The chain links TRBV11-2 to TRBJ2-3; D is undetermined. The CDR3 loop spans 13 amino acids. Germline V CDR1 and CDR2: SGHAT, FQNNGV. CDR3: CVSSLDVLYTQYF. CDR3 nucleotide sequence: TGTGTCAGCAGCTTAGACGTACTATATACGCAGTATTTT.

This chain links TRBV6-1 with TRBJ2-3, with 8 bases that match TRBD2. Looked up from germline, CDR1 is MNHNS and CDR2 is SASEGT. CDR3 length: 17 amino acids. CDR3 nucleotides: TGTAACAGCAGTGCCTTTGGCACGGGAGGGCCAACTGATACGCAGTATTTT. Amino acids: CNSSAFGTGGPTDTQYF.

About this clonotype itself: A much larger clone lies a single base off, so this may be a read error. The chain combines TRBV6-1 with TRBJ1-2; 7 bases agree with TRBD1. Germline CDR1 reads MNHNS; CDR2 reads SASEGT. This CDR3 is 14 amino acids long. The CDR3 coding sequence is TGTACCAGCAGTGGGAACCGGGACAGATATGGCTACACCTTC. This translates into CTSSGNRDRYGYTF.

There are many counts of this clonotype. The rearrangement uses TRBV20-1 and TRBJ2-5; either TRBD1 or TRBD2 may fit D (5 bases each). CDR1 and CDR2 (germline): DFQATT, SNEGSKA (reference sequence). The CDR3 runs to 19 residues. With 2 bases removed from V and 4 bases from J, the gap between germline ends came to 29 bases. The CDR3 here is CSARKAFQFLGRGLETQYF. As DNA, the CDR3 is TGCAGTGCTAGAAAAGCATTTCAGTTTTTGGGACGCGGACTAGAGACCCAGTACTTC.

This clonotype was observed at least ten times. CDR3 DNA sequence: TGTGCCAGCAGTGAAGTAGCGGGAGGGTCCTACAATTACAATGAGCAGTTCTTC. It specifies CASSEVAGGSYNYNEQFF. The chain combines TRBV6-1 with TRBJ2-1, with 11 bases matching TRBD2. Germline V gene data show CDR1 as MNHNS and CDR2 as SASEGT. This CDR3 contains 18 residues. Unmatched junction bases numbered 9, after V lost 1 base and J lost 4 bases.

As to this clonotype: This may be a read error: a much more frequent sequence differs by one nucleotide. The J gene is TRBJ1-1, the V gene TRBV12-3 or TRBV12-4, with D tentatively TRBD1 (6 bases). The germline V and J ends were trimmed by 5 bases and 1 base, with 11 bases remaining between them. The CDR3 covers 14 residues. CDR3 DNA sequence: TGTGCCAGCAGTAGCGTGACAGGGAACACTGAAGCTTTCTTT. Translated, it gives CASSSVTGNTEAFF.

As to this clonotype: A much larger clone differs by one base, so this may be a read error. The chain uses TRBV20-1 and TRBJ2-5; perhaps D is TRBD1 or TRBD2 (5 bases each). The CDR3 sequence is 15 residues long. Germline values: CDR1 DFQATT, CDR2 SNEGSKA (reference sequence). CDR3 loop: CGASHGTDPEETQYF. The DNA for the CDR3 is TGCGGTGCTAGTCATGGGACGGATCCCGAAGAGACCCAGTACTTC.

The chain links TRBV4-1 to TRBJ2-2, with 7 bases that match TRBD2. The CDR3 has 16 amino acids. CDR1 MGHRA and CDR2 YSYEKL come from the germline V gene. The V and J ends lost 4 bases and 7 bases, in that order; junction bases with no gene match: 12. The CDR3 sequence is CASSPRLLAVNGELFF. The CDR3, as DNA: TGCGCCAGCAGCCCAAGGCTCCTAGCGGTGAACGGGGAGCTGTTTTTT.

With regard to this clonotype: Compared with germline, one end of the junction differs, possibly owing to a read error. This rearrangement joins TRBV20-1 to TRBJ2-1; 8 nucleotides line up with TRBD2. Germline CDR1 is DFQATT and CDR2 is SNEGSKA (reference sequence). The CDR3 spans 13 residues. In DNA form, the CDR3 reads TGCAATGCTAGGGTTCTAGCGGGTCGGGAGCAGTTCTTC. This sequence encodes CNARVLAGREQFF.

This clonotype was observed a few times. The rearrangement uses TRBV4-1 and TRBJ2-3; D ambiguous. Trimming shortened V by 3 bases and J by 6 bases, and 10 bases separated the two germline ends. The germline CDR1 and CDR2 sequences are MGHRA and YSYEKL. CDR3 size: 13 residues. The DNA for the CDR3 is TGCGCCAGCAGCCACCTCGGCGCCGATACGCAGTATTTT. It is translated as CASSHLGADTQYF.

The CDR3 DNA reads as TGTGCCAGCAGGAGGGGGGCCGTTTGGGCCCAGTACTTC. It encodes CASRRGAVWAQYF. The chain joins TRBV6-2 or TRBV6-3 to TRBJ2-5; TRBD1 or TRBD2 may be the D gene (6 bases each). The length of the CDR3 is 13 residues. Between the trimmed V and J ends, which lost 6 bases and 9 bases, there was a span of 17 bases. The germline gives CDR1 MNHEY, CDR2 SVGEGT.

Points on this clonotype: This may stem from a read error, because a much larger clone lies one nucleotide away. This chain joins TRBV4-2 and TRBJ1-1; 9 bases align to TRBD1. Germline CDR1 LGHNA, CDR2 YNFKEQ. The CDR3 consists of 15 residues. The CDR3 loop reads CASSYTGQGNTEDFF. The CDR3 DNA reads TGTGCCAGCAGCTACACGGGACAGGGTAACACTGAAGATTTCTTT.

On this clonotype: A much larger clone differs from this one at a single base, so this may be a read error. This chain connects TRBV4-2 to TRBJ2-7; 11 bases are a match to TRBD2. This CDR3 spans 18 amino acids. CDR1 is LGHNA and CDR2 is YNFKEQ in the germline V gene. CDR3 residues: CVSSQEGRGLAGFHEQYF. CDR3 bases: TGTGTCAGCAGCCAAGAGGGGAGAGGACTAGCGGGTTTCCACGAGCAGTACTTC.

J is TRBJ1-6 and V is TRBV30; D ambiguous. V dropped 5 bases and J dropped 2 bases, with 7 bases sitting between them. This CDR3 is 13 amino acids long. The germline gives CDR1 GTSNPN, CDR2 SVGIG (reference sequence). The CDR3 coding sequence is TGTGCCTGGGGTGAAACCTATAATTCACCCCTCCACTTT. It yields the protein CAWGETYNSPLHF. Combining the CDR3 with reference TRBV30 and TRBJ1-6 gives the whole variable domain SQTIHQWPATLVQPVGSPLSLECTVEGTSNPNLYWYRQAAGRGLQLLFYSVGIGQISSEVPQNLSASRPQDRQFILSSKKLLLSDSGFYLCAWGETYNSPLHFGNGTRLTVT.

A remark on this clonotype: A read error may produce the germline difference seen at one junction end. The V call is TRBV6-4, the J call TRBJ2-7, with TRBD1 matching over 8 bases. Germline assignment: CDR1 MRHNA and CDR2 SNTAGT. The CDR3 sequence is 15 residues long. The CDR3 sequence: CASSVPGGHTYEQYF. The CDR3 nucleotides read TGTGCCAGTAGTGTACCAGGGGGCCACACTTACGAGCAGTACTTC.

This clonotype was counted ten times or more. The chain employs TRBV20-1 and TRBJ2-1, with D unresolved. Germline V CDR1 and CDR2: DFQATT, SNEGSKA (reference sequence). V lost 6 bases to trimming and J lost 10 bases, with 10 bases between them. The CDR3 is made up of 10 amino acids. The CDR3 DNA is TGCAGTGCCGGAATAGGGGAGCAGTTCTTC. Protein product: CSAGIGEQFF.

Comments on this clonotype: This sequence may be a read error, since a much larger clone differs from it by one base. As the CDR3 is not closed by the conserved phenylalanine or tryptophan, this likely results from a read error. The chain links TRBV20-1 to TRBJ2-3; D could derive from TRBD1 or TRBD2 (5 bases each). The CDR3 is 12 amino acids. V was clipped by 7 bases and J by 5 bases, with 13 bases between them. Germline loops: CDR1 DFQATT, CDR2 SNEGSKA (reference sequence). The CDR3 coding sequence is TGCAGTGTGGGGGAGTATAAAGATACGCAGTATGTT. Amino acids: CSVGEYKDTQYV.

The V gene is TRBV4-1, the J gene TRBJ2-1; 9 bases fit TRBD2. Germline V gene lookup returns CDR1 MGHRA and CDR2 YSYEKL. Losses at the gene ends were 0 bases for V and 6 bases for J; bases not matched to a gene: 6. CDR3 length: 16 residues. CDR3 sequence (DNA): TGCGCCAGCAGCCAAGATTCGGGACTAGCACCCAATGAGCAGTTCTTC. Its translation is CASSQDSGLAPNEQFF.